This T cell receptor (beta chain) is drawn from a study of cytomegalovirus exposure and HLA in healthy donors. Study information: Under 85% of 350 to 400 genotyped donors fell in the Caucasian-associated ancestry cluster.

The PCR contained 60 Vbeta and 13 Jbeta primers. Measured with immunoSEQ multiplex PCR; TCRdb has only the in-frame clones, and not every one. The sample comprises over 100,000 clones, more than 75% of which are singletons, and approximately 4.7% rests with the top ten. Broader study findings: A likely sequencing artifact accounted for one observed cluster of highly shared sequence variants. HLA restriction was apparent for most CMV-associated TCR beta chains in a later analysis. In an earlier analysis, about 87% or about 30%: the productive usage of most TCR beta V segments.

With respect to this clone: The antigen remains unidentified.

The V end lost 6 bases, the J end lost 8 bases, and 8 bases lay between the germline ends. Looked up from germline, CDR1 is SGHTA and CDR2 is FQGNSA. The CDR3 sequence is 12 residues long. Sequencing was carried out using PBMCs. The chain couples TRBV7-2 to TRBJ1-6, with D unclear. This clonotype originated in a woman in her twenties or thirties in good health and CMV-seronegative. The CDR3, as DNA: TGTGCCAGCAGTTTGTCTTATTCACCCCTCCACTTT. It specifies CASSLSYSPLHF.